The T cell receptor beta chain described here comes from a study of T cells in Graves' hyperthyroidism and ophthalmopathy. Amplification yielded TCR beta CDR3 regions, with RNA transcripts as the source. TCR CDR3 underwent first-round RT-PCR with the HTBI primer set. TCRdb recomputed calls from the multiplex PCR reads with MiXCR, one row per CDR3 protein. This table has around 580,000 distinct CDR3 sequences, around 17% appearing once. This CDR3 region has 17 residues. Germline CDR1 reads SGHTA; CDR2 reads FQGNSA. Germline trimming cut 3 bases from V and 5 bases from J; bases unmatched to any gene: 13. It was uncontrolled infection, other autoimmune disease, pregnancy or lactation that excluded patients. This clonotype has at least ten counts. Its matching antigen is unknown. Notes on the study in general: Before onset, by a median of approximately 6.2 months, the model predicted ophthalmopathy. Expanded thyroid clonotypes (above 0.001) were mostly also found in blood.

The sequenced sample consisted of blood. This TCR derives from a woman aged 18-35 years with Graves' hyperthyroidism. The rearrangement uses TRBV7-2 and TRBJ2-3; 8 positions agree with TRBD2. DNA for the CDR3: TGTGCCAGCAGCTTTAACTCCGGGACTAGTCGGAGAGATACGCAGTATTTT. It translates to CASSFNSGTSRRDTQYF.